A selection of T cell receptor beta chains follows, all from one sample in a study of CD8+ T cells in alopecia areata. Only in-frame clones appear in the TCRdb table, and some are missing; sequencing was by immunoSEQ multiplex PCR. The data hold about 150,000 clones, with 40% to 60% observed a single time. The sample here was CD8+ T cells sorted from blood, taken at week 0. Every receptor here comes from a human donor with alopecia areata. Both conserved end residues are part of each CDR3. A D gene is named only where the DNA matches it firmly. Clone size, where shown, is once, few, many, or a class for clones that have expanded.

CDR3 length	J gene	V gene	clone size	D gene	CDR3 DNA	CDR3 protein
14	TRBJ1-4	TRBV30	once	NA	TGTGCCTGGTCGGGGGTGAAGGCTAATGAAAAACTGTTTTTT	CAWSGVKANEKLFF
18	TRBJ2-5	TRBV4-2	NA	TRBD2	TGTGCCAGCAGCCAATACCGACTAGCGGGGAGATCCGAAGAGACCCAGTACTTC	CASSQYRLAGRSEETQYF
15	TRBJ2-4	TRBV27	NA	NA	TGTGCCAGCAGTGGGGGCAGCCTAGCCAAAAACATTCAGTACTTC	CASSGGSLAKNIQYF
11	TRBJ2-1	TRBV19	NA	NA	TGTGCCAGTAGTATGGGGAATGAGCAGTTCTTC	CASSMGNEQFF
16	TRBJ2-3	TRBV7-8	NA	TRBD2	TGTGCCAGCAGCTATCGACTAGCGGGAGTCACTGATACGCAGTATTTT	CASSYRLAGVTDTQYF
16	TRBJ2-1	TRBV19	once	NA	TGTGCCAGTAGTATTCGTCCCGGGACCTCCTACAATGAGCAGTTCTTC	CASSIRPGTSYNEQFF
15	TRBJ2-5	TRBV7-9	many	TRBD2	TGTGCCAGCAGCTTGACTAGCGGGGGAGCAGAGACCCAGTACTTC	CASSLTSGGAETQYF
13	TRBJ2-1	TRBV14	NA	NA	TGTGCCAGCAGCCAAGGGCCTTGGGATGAGCAGTTCTTC	CASSQGPWDEQFF
13	TRBJ2-1	TRBV19	few	NA	TGTGCCAGTAGTCCCCCTAGTCCCAATGAGCAGTTCTTC	CASSPPSPNEQFF
14	TRBJ1-2	TRBV29-1	NA	NA	TGCAGCGTTGAAGCCGGGGGTTCAGGCTATGGCTACACCTTC	CSVEAGGSGYGYTF
17	TRBJ2-2	TRBV30	once	TRBD2	TGTGCCTGGAGCTCCACTAGCGGGGGATTGAACACCGGGGAGCTGTTTTTT	CAWSSTSGGLNTGELFF
15	TRBJ1-2	TRBV29-1	NA	NA	TGCAGCGTCTCCCTCACGGGGGGGGACTACTATGGCTACACCTTC	CSVSLTGGDYYGYTF
16	TRBJ2-7	TRBV13	NA	TRBD1	TGTGCCAGCAGCTCAAGGACAGGTCGGGCCGCCTACGAGCAGTACTTC	CASSSRTGRAAYEQYF